The TCR beta chain under discussion was sequenced for a study of cytomegalovirus exposure and HLA in healthy donors. On this clone: Its matching antigen is unknown.

The germline V gene encodes CDR1 MDHEN and CDR2 SYDVKM. V shed 7 bases, J shed 2 bases, and the junction held 7 bases outside the gene matches. The CDR3 has 14 amino acids. General study points: First-cohort TCR clusters were later found to tend to co-occur in the 120 or so validation repertoires.

Sequencing was performed with immunoSEQ multiplex PCR; in TCRdb, only in-frame clones are kept and a portion is missing. The sample includes 120,000 or so clones, 89% seen only once; the top ten take 1.5% to 2%. The sequencing sample was made of PBMCs. The chain uses TRBV28 and TRBJ2-7; 8 positions match TRBD1. The origin of this receptor is a woman between 18 and 30 years old in good health and CMV-seronegative. CDR3 sequence: CASMLPGQAYEQYF. CDR3 bases: TGTGCCAGCATGCTCCCGGGACAGGCCTACGAGCAGTACTTC.